What follows are 3 T cell receptor beta chains derived from one specimen sequenced in a study of cytomegalovirus exposure and HLA in healthy donors. The protocol was immunoSEQ multiplex PCR, while the TCRdb copy is restricted to in-frame clones and leaves out a portion. The table records a few hundred thousand clones, roughly 88% of them present only once. Input material: PBMCs. The source is a woman in her late teens or twenties in good health and CMV-seronegative.

The chain is built from TRBV4-1 and TRBJ2-5, with D possibly matching TRBD1 (6 bases). The CDR3 runs to 14 residues. Trimming removed 5 bases at V and 2 bases at J, with 12 bases between. Per the germline V gene, CDR1 is MGHRA and CDR2 is YSYEKL. CDR3 sequence reads: CASSDRTTQETQYF. The CDR3 nucleotides are TGCGCCAGCAGCGACAGGACCACACAAGAGACCCAGTACTTC.

The chain has TRBV27 and TRBJ1-1, with 7 bases aligning to TRBD1. V lost 6 bases to trimming and J lost 0 bases; unmatched junction nucleotides: 1. In germline, CDR1 is MNHEY, CDR2 SMNVEV (reference sequence). The CDR3 contains 13 residues. The CDR3 DNA reads TGTGCCAGCAGGGACAGGATGAACACTGAAGCTTTCTTT. The encoded protein is CASRDRMNTEAFF.

The chain links TRBV23-1 to TRBJ1-5, with TRBD1 as a possible D gene (6 bases). TRBV23-1 is an ORF; its function is uncertain. V was clipped by 3 bases and J by 4 bases, with 13 bases between them. The CDR3 extends over 15 amino acids. CDR3: CASSHPGTFNQPQHF. In DNA form, the CDR3 reads TGCGCCAGCAGTCACCCCGGGACATTTAATCAGCCCCAGCATTTT.